A selection of T cell receptor beta chains follows, all from one sample in a study of T cells in Graves' hyperthyroidism and ophthalmopathy. TCRdb analysed the multiplex PCR reads with MiXCR anew, one entry per CDR3 protein. Among under 350,000 distinct CDR3 sequences listed, 17% were seen once. Sample: blood. The receptors come from a woman aged 55 to 70 with Graves' ophthalmopathy. Each CDR3 is given with its conserved first and last residue. A D gene is named only where the DNA matches it firmly.

d_gene: .
j_gene: TRBJ2-5
v_gene: TRBV28
CDR3aa: CASSLAGDSQETQYF

d_gene: TRBD1
j_gene: TRBJ1-2
v_gene: TRBV6-1
CDR3aa: CASSEWGQSYGYTF

d_gene: .
j_gene: TRBJ1-3
v_gene: TRBV20-1
CDR3aa: CSARDRMYSGNTIYF

d_gene: .
j_gene: TRBJ1-1
v_gene: TRBV20-1
CDR3aa: CSAGRGEDTEAFF

d_gene: TRBD1
j_gene: TRBJ2-7
v_gene: TRBV5-1
CDR3aa: CASSLAPGTEGYEQYF

d_gene: .
j_gene: TRBJ2-3
v_gene: TRBV29-1
CDR3aa: CSVERGYRVTPDTQYF

d_gene: .
j_gene: TRBJ2-3
v_gene: TRBV3-2
CDR3aa: CASSPWTGENTQYF

d_gene: .
j_gene: TRBJ2-1
v_gene: TRBV9
CDR3aa: CASSATDTYNEQFF

d_gene: TRBD1
j_gene: TRBJ1-1
v_gene: TRBV5-1
CDR3aa: CASSQTGLSTETFF

d_gene: .
j_gene: TRBJ2-7
v_gene: TRBV27
CDR3aa: CASSFDRSSYEQYF

d_gene: .
j_gene: TRBJ1-4
v_gene: TRBV27
CDR3aa: CASSRRALLEKLFF

d_gene: TRBD1
j_gene: TRBJ2-1
v_gene: TRBV24-1
CDR3aa: CATSDPGTDKSSYNEQFF

d_gene: .
j_gene: TRBJ1-2
v_gene: TRBV6-2/TRBV6-3
CDR3aa: CASSYSANYGYTF

d_gene: .
j_gene: TRBJ2-7
v_gene: TRBV7-3
CDR3aa: CASSINRDNEQYF

d_gene: .
j_gene: TRBJ1-2
v_gene: TRBV20-1
CDR3aa: CSAGGQINYGYTF

d_gene: .
j_gene: TRBJ2-4
v_gene: TRBV20-1
CDR3aa: CSAQGQLGGGENIQYF

d_gene: .
j_gene: TRBJ2-2
v_gene: TRBV7-9
CDR3aa: CASTEGQDPLNTGELFF

d_gene: TRBD2
j_gene: TRBJ2-3
v_gene: TRBV27
CDR3aa: CASTDFLAGGTDTQYF